This TCR beta chain was obtained from a study of blood T cell repertoires in COVID-19. As for the study in general: Acute-phase and convalescent COVID-19 samples originated in the United States, Italy and Spain. PBMCs, B-cell-depleted T cells, or T cells were the source of the cDNA or gDNA that made up the material.

Germline CDR1 WNHNN, CDR2 SYGVQD (reference sequence). V dropped 10 bases and J dropped 0; count of bases not matched to a gene: 5. This CDR3 contains 13 residues. Across under 25 US areas, participants ranged in age from 18 to 89 years. Method: immunoSEQ multiplex PCR; TCRdb's copy keeps in-frame clones and lacks some. The sample holds approximately 150,000 clones, about 86% seen once. The sample taken for sequencing was PBMCs or T cells enriched from blood (not recorded which). This TCR came from a man aged 40-49 years with acute COVID-19. The chain employs TRBV10-1 and TRBJ1-2; 7 bases match TRBD1. CDR3 region: CATQGETNYGYTF. The CDR3 DNA reads as TGCGCCACCCAGGGGGAAACTAACTATGGCTACACCTTC.